These 15 T cell receptor beta chains were all obtained from the same sample, sequenced in a study of CD8+ T cells in alopecia areata. The treatment is: oral pan-JAK inhibitor, 5-10 mg twice daily. RNA, once extracted, was reverse transcribed into cDNA for use as the sequencing template. The repertoire was sequenced with immunoSEQ multiplex PCR; TCRdb's copy has only in-frame clones and lacks some. The table has 35,000 to 50,000 clones, around 90% seen once. The material was CD8+ T cells sorted from blood, obtained at week 24, from a patient treated with tofacitinib. Every receptor here comes from a human donor with alopecia areata.

This clone was detected once. The CDR3 DNA sequence: TGCAGCGTTGACTTCGCATCCACAGATACGCAGTATTTT. Translation: CSVDFASTDTQYF. V is TRBV29-1 and J is TRBJ2-3; the D is unclear. This CDR3 has 13 amino acids. V was pared by 3 bases and J by 2 bases, with 9 bases between. Germline V CDR1 and CDR2: SQVTM, ANQGSEA.

The V and J genes are TRBV7-8 and TRBJ2-1; no definite D call. The CDR3 is 17 amino acids. V was shortened by 2 bases and J by 0 bases, with 14 bases between the two germline ends. Germline CDR1 reads SGHVS; CDR2 reads FQNEAQ. CDR3 region: CASSLSGSPSSYNEQFF. The CDR3 DNA sequence: TGTGCCAGCAGCTTATCGGGCTCCCCGAGCTCCTACAATGAGCAGTTCTTC.

The V call is TRBV15, the J call TRBJ2-1; possibly TRBD2 for D (5 bases). The V gene lost 4 bases and the J gene lost 5 bases, with 12 bases spanning the gap. The CDR3 spans 14 residues. Germline lookup yields CDR1 LNHNV and CDR2 YYDKDF (reference sequence). The CDR3: CATSTATGDNEQFF. The CDR3 nucleotides are TGTGCCACCAGCACGGCTACCGGGGACAATGAGCAGTTCTTC.

The V gene is TRBV7-6, the J gene TRBJ2-7; D is undetermined. Germline V lookup: CDR1 SGHVS, CDR2 FNYEAQ. Trimming took 0 bases from V and 3 from J, leaving 6 bases between them. The CDR3 length is 13 residues. CDR3 amino acids: CASSLASNYEQYF. The CDR3 nucleotides read TGTGCCAGCAGCTTAGCGAGCAACTACGAGCAGTACTTC.

This chain joins TRBV5-1 and TRBJ2-7, with 9 positions matching TRBD2. V lost 1 base, J lost 1 base, and 9 bases stayed unmatched. The germline gives CDR1 SGHRS, CDR2 YFSETQ. The CDR3 covers 17 residues. DNA of the CDR3: TGCGCCAGCAGCTTGATTCGAGCGGGGGGCCAATCCTACGAGCAGTACTTC. Translating gives CASSLIRAGGQSYEQYF.

V and J are TRBV6-5 and TRBJ2-1, with D possibly matching TRBD2 (5 bases). Germline V CDR1 and CDR2: MNHEY, SVGAGI. The CDR3 runs to 15 residues. V lost 2 bases, J lost 8 bases, and 16 bases lay in between. The DNA for the CDR3 is TGTGCCAGCAGTTACGTGTTCTCCGGGAAGGATGAGCAGTTCTTC. It is translated as CASSYVFSGKDEQFF.

The chain carries TRBV29-1 and TRBJ1-4; TRBD1 matches at 9 bases. V was pared by 6 bases and J by 5 bases, with 7 bases of the junction left unmatched. CDR3 length: 14 amino acids. Germline V gives CDR1 SQVTM, CDR2 ANQGSEA. The CDR3: CSVWTGDGNEKLFF. The CDR3 coding sequence is TGCAGCGTATGGACAGGGGACGGCAATGAAAAACTGTTTTTT.

The genes are TRBV13 and TRBJ2-5; D gene uncertain. The V end was cut by 7 bases, the J end by 3 bases, with 12 bases between. This CDR3 spans 13 amino acids. The germline V gene encodes CDR1 PRHDT and CDR2 FYEKMQ (reference sequence). CDR3 in DNA: TGTGCCAGCACTCTAGGAAGAGAAGAGACCCAGTACTTC. Its protein is CASTLGREETQYF.

In nucleotides, the CDR3 is TGTGCCGCCCGGGACAGGGGGCCAGCAAATGAGCAGTTCTTC. Encoded protein: CAARDRGPANEQFF. J is TRBJ2-1 and V is TRBV28; 12 bases map to TRBD1. Losses at the gene ends were 11 bases for V and 7 bases for J; bases not matched to a gene: 9. Germline V gene lookup returns CDR1 MDHEN and CDR2 SYDVKM. The CDR3 spans 14 residues.

The CDR3, as DNA: TGCGCCAGCAGCCCGCGACAAGGCCGAACCTACGAGCAGTACTTC. Translated: CASSPRQGRTYEQYF. V gene TRBV4-1 combines with J gene TRBJ2-5; no firm D call. The J call may be in error: the DNA end matches TRBJ2-7 better. The germline CDR1 and CDR2 sequences are MGHRA and YSYEKL. The CDR3 has 15 amino acids.

The chain recombines TRBV13 with TRBJ2-5, with TRBD2 identical over 9 bases. The CDR3 has 15 amino acids. Germline V lookup: CDR1 PRHDT, CDR2 FYEKMQ (reference sequence). V shed 3 bases, J shed 1 base, and the junction held 3 bases outside the gene matches. Here the CDR3 reads CASSFTRGGQETQYF. CDR3 DNA sequence: TGTGCCAGCAGCTTTACGCGGGGGGGCCAAGAGACCCAGTACTTC. Combining the CDR3 with reference TRBV13 and TRBJ2-5 gives the whole variable domain AAGVIQSPRHLIKEKRETATLKCYPIPRHDTVYWYQQGPGQDPQFLISFYEKMQSDKGSIPDRFSAQQFSDYHSELNMSSLELGDSALYFCASSFTRGGQETQYFGPGTRLLVL.

This sequence joins TRBV2 and TRBJ1-5; 9 positions match TRBD1. The trim removed 8 bases at V and 2 bases at J, leaving 1 base unmatched. Germline V gene lookup returns CDR1 SNHLY and CDR2 FYNNEI. The CDR3 is 13 residues long. As DNA, the CDR3 is TGTGCCAGCCGGGACAGGGGCAATCAGCCCCAGCATTTT. Translated, it gives CASRDRGNQPQHF.

The chain carries TRBV29-1 and TRBJ2-5; weak D call: TRBD2 (5 bases). CDR1 is SQVTM, CDR2 ANQGSEA, per germline. The CDR3 consists of 17 residues. V was cut by 0 bases and J by 3 bases, with 20 bases left in between. CDR3 nucleotide sequence: TGCAGCGTTGAAGAACCTCGAGGAGATACGGGGAAAGAGACCCAGTACTTC. This gives the protein CSVEEPRGDTGKETQYF.

About this clone itself: Other DNA sequences within the sample encode an identical CDR3. The V gene is TRBV28, the J gene TRBJ2-7; D ambiguous. V was shortened by 3 bases and J by 4 bases, with 4 bases between the two germline ends. The V gene's germline CDR1 is MDHEN and CDR2 SYDVKM. There are 11 residues in the CDR3. CDR3 sequence reads: CASSFTYEQYF. The CDR3 DNA sequence: TGTGCCAGCAGTTTCACGTACGAGCAGTACTTC.

This chain uses TRBV2 with TRBJ2-1, with 10 bases matching TRBD1. The germline CDR1 and CDR2 sequences are SNHLY and FYNNEI. The CDR3 is made up of 14 amino acids. Trimming at V came to 7 bases and at J to 7 bases, leaving 7 bases not matched to a gene. The CDR3: CASTGQGSFNEQFF. DNA for the CDR3: TGTGCCAGCACGGGACAGGGGAGCTTTAATGAGCAGTTCTTC.